The TCR beta chain described here comes from a study of shared T cell receptors in the human thymus. From germline, CDR1 is MNHNS and CDR2 SASEGT. The CDR3 contains 16 residues. Sequencing used immunoSEQ multiplex PCR; TCRdb keeps in-frame clones, though not all of them. This sample has fewer than 700,000 clones; 85% to 90% occur once, and the top ten carry about 0.01%. The same data also contributed to another study, on human thymus T cells. According to that study: The thymus tissue came from resections taken during corrective heart surgery. Repertoires sampled from thymus and blood appeared biased in V and J gene usage. Related studies noted strongly shared thymic repertoires across unrelated people.

The sample consisted of thymocytes. This receptor was identified in a boy younger than two with a congenital heart defect. The V and J genes are TRBV6-1 and TRBJ2-5; tentatively, D is TRBD2 (6 bases). The end of the DNA aligns better with TRBJ2-7, so the J call may be wrong. The chain's CDR3 is CASSEGGMRLKDEQYF. In nucleotides, the CDR3 is TGTGCCAGCAGTGAGGGGGGAATGCGGCTGAAAGACGAGCAGTACTTC.